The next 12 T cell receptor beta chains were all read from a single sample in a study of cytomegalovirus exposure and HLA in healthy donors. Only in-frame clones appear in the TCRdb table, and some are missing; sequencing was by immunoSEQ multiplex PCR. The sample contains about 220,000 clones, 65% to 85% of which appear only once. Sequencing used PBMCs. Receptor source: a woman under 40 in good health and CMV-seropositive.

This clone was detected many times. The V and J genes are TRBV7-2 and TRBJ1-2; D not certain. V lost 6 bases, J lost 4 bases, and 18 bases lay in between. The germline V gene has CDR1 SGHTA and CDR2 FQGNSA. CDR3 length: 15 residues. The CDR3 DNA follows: TGTGCCAGCAGGAACAATTTGAACCCCCGCTATGGCTACACCTTC. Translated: CASRNNLNPRYGYTF.

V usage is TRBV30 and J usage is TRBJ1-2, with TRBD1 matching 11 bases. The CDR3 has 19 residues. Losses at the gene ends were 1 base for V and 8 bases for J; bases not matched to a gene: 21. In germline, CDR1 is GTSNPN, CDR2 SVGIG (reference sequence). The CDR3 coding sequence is TGTGCCTGGAGTGCACGAGACCGGGACAGGGGGAACCTCTTGAGGGGCTACACCTTC. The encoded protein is CAWSARDRDRGNLLRGYTF.

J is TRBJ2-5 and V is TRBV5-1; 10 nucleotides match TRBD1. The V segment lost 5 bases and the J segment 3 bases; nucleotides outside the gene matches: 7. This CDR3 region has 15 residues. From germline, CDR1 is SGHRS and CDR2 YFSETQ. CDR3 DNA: TGCGCCAGCAGTCACCGACAGGGGGCTGAAGAGACCCAGTACTTC. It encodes CASSHRQGAEETQYF.

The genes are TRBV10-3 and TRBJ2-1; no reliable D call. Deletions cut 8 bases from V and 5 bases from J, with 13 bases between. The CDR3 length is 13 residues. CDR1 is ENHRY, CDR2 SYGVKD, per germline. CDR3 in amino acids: CAIRVVENNEQFF. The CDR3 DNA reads TGTGCCATCCGAGTGGTAGAGAACAATGAGCAGTTCTTC.

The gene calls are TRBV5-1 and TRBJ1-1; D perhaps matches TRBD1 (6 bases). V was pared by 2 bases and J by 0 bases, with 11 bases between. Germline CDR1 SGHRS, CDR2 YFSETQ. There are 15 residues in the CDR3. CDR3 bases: TGCGCCAGCAGCTTAAAGGGGGTGGTGAACACTGAAGCTTTCTTT. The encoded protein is CASSLKGVVNTEAFF.

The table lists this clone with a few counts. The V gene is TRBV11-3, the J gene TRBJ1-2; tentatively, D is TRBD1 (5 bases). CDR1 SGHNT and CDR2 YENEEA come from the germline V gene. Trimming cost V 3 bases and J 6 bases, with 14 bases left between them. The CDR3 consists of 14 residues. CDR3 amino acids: CASSLAQGPDGYTF. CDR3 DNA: TGTGCCAGCAGCTTGGCGCAGGGCCCGGATGGCTACACCTTC.

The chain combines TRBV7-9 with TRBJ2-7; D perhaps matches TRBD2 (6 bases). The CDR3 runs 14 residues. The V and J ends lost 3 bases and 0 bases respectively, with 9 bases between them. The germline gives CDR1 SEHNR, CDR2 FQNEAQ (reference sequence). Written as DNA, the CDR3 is TGTGCCAGCAGCTTGACAGCGGGCTCCTACGAGCAGTACTTC. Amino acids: CASSLTAGSYEQYF.

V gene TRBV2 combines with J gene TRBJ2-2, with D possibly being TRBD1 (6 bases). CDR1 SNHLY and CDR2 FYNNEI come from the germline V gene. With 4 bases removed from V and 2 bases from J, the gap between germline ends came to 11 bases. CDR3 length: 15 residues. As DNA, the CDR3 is TGTGCCAGCAGTGCAGGGACAAGAAACACCGGGGAGCTGTTTTTT. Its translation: CASSAGTRNTGELFF.

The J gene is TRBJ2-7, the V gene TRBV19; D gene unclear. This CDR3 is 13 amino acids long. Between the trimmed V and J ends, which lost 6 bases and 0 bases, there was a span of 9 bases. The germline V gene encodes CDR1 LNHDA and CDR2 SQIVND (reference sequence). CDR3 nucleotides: TGTGCCAGTAGCAGAGAGGTCTCCTACGAGCAGTACTTC. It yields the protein CASSREVSYEQYF.

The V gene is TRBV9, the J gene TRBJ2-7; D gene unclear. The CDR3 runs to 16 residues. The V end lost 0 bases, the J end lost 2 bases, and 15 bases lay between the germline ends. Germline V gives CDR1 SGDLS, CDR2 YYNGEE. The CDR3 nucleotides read TGTGCCAGCAGCGTAGGATCAGGCCTAGAGACCTACGAGCAGTACTTC. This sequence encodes CASSVGSGLETYEQYF.

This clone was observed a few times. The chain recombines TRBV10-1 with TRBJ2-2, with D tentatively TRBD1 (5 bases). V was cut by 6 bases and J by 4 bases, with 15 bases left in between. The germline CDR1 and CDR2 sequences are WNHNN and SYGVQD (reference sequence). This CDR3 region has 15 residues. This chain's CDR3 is CASSQGPEGTGELFF. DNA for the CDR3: TGCGCCAGCAGCCAGGGCCCGGAAGGCACCGGGGAGCTGTTTTTT.

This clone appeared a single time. The CDR3 is CASSLDSRLAGDEQYF. For the CDR3, the DNA is TGCGCCAGCAGCTTGGATTCACGACTAGCGGGGGACGAGCAGTACTTC. J is TRBJ2-7 and V is TRBV5-1, with 12 bases that match TRBD2. V shed 0 bases, J shed 5 bases, and the junction held 6 bases outside the gene matches. From germline, CDR1 is SGHRS and CDR2 YFSETQ. The CDR3 runs 16 residues.